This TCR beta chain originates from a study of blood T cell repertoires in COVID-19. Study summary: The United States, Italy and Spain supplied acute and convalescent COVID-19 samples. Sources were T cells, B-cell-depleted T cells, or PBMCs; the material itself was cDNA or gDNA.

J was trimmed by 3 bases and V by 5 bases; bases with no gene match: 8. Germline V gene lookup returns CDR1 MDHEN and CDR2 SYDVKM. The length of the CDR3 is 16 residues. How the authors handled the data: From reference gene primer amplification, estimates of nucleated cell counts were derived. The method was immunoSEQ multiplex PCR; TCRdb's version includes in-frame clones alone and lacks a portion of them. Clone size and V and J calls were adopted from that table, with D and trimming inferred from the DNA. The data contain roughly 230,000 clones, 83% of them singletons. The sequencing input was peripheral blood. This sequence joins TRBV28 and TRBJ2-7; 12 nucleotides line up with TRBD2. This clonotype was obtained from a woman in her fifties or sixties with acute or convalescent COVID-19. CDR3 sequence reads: CASSPALAGGGYEQYF. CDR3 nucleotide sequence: TGTGCCAGCAGTCCGGCCCTAGCGGGAGGGGGCTACGAGCAGTACTTC.